Presented here are 10 T cell receptor beta chains from one specimen sequenced in a study of beta chain features in type 1 diabetes. The entirety of the isolated RNA underwent reverse transcription, so expressed TCRB transcripts were sequenced. Assay: immunoSEQ multiplex PCR; the TCRdb copy retains only in-frame clones and omits some. Among about 270,000 clones listed, 14% were seen once. Sequencing used naive CD4+ T cells from blood. The receptors shown here come from a woman aged 40-49 years in good health.

This clone showed up just a few times. This chain joins TRBV7-2 and TRBJ2-7; 7 nucleotides agree with TRBD2. The length of the CDR3 is 14 residues. Germline CDR1 SGHTA, CDR2 FQGNSA. With V trimmed by 1 base and J by 4 bases, 4 bases remained unmatched. The CDR3 protein is CASSLGLARYEQYF. The CDR3 bases are TGTGCCAGCAGCTTAGGACTAGCTCGATACGAGCAGTACTTC. Full variable domain (remainder filled in from reference TRBV7-2 and TRBJ2-7): GAGVSQSPSNKVTEKGKDVELRCDPISGHTALYWYRQSLGQGLEFLIYFQGNSAPDKSGLPSDRFSAERTGGSVSTLTIQRTQQEDSAVYLCASSLGLARYEQYFGPGTRLTVT.

This clone appeared a few times. Its ends do not fully match the called genes, so a read error is possible. This chain links TRBV7-2 with TRBJ2-1; D is undetermined. Looked up from germline, CDR1 is SGHTA and CDR2 is FQGNSA. The CDR3 has 15 amino acids. CDR3 amino acids: CASSQVGSSYNEQFF. The CDR3 region has the DNA TGCGCCAGCAGCCAAGTCGGTAGCTCCTACAATGAGCAGTTCTTC.

This clone has a handful of counts. The J gene is TRBJ2-3, the V gene TRBV29-1; 8 nucleotides agree with TRBD2. V lost 6 bases and J lost 3; bases outside the gene matches: 11. Germline CDR1 is SQVTM and CDR2 is ANQGSEA. The CDR3 runs 15 residues. For the CDR3, the DNA is TGCAGCGTGGTAGGAGGGACGGGGGGGACAGATACGCAGTATTTT. This gives the protein CSVVGGTGGTDTQYF.

This clone was found a few times. The DNA of the CDR3 is TGTGCCAGAAGCTTGGTCCAGTCCTACGAGCAGTACTTC. Translation gives CARSLVQSYEQYF. This chain connects TRBV5-3 to TRBJ2-7; D gene uncertain. TRBV5-3 is filed as an ORF, its function uncertain. The CDR3 is made up of 13 amino acids. Trimming removed 0 bases from V and 1 base from J, with 5 bases in between.

This clone showed up just a few times. This chain uses TRBV5-6 with TRBJ2-6; D is unresolved. Trimming removed 1 base at V and 15 bases at J, with 17 bases between. CDR1 SGHDT and CDR2 YYEEEE come from the germline V gene. The CDR3 extends over 14 amino acids. The CDR3 here is CASSLRRQTNGLTF. CDR3 in DNA: TGTGCCAGCAGCTTGAGGCGGCAGACGAATGGCCTGACTTTC.

The V and J genes are TRBV19 and TRBJ1-2, with 8 bases lining up with TRBD1. This CDR3 is 18 amino acids long. The V segment lost 3 bases and the J segment 5 bases; nucleotides outside the gene matches: 17. Germline V gives CDR1 LNHDA, CDR2 SQIVND (reference sequence). The CDR3 is CASSMTRGLLRIGYGYTF. Written as DNA, the CDR3 is TGTGCCAGTAGTATGACCAGGGGGCTTCTCCGAATAGGATATGGCTACACCTTC.

This clone was picked up a small number of times. This chain joins TRBV7-8 and TRBJ2-2; D call uncertain. Between the trimmed V and J ends, which lost 1 base and 7 bases, there was a span of 16 bases. Germline CDR1 is SGHVS and CDR2 is FQNEAQ. The CDR3 is 16 amino acids. In DNA, the CDR3 is TGTGCCAGCAGCTTAGAATTATCGGCCCAGGTCGGGGAGCTGTTTTTT. This sequence encodes CASSLELSAQVGELFF.

V gene TRBV30 combines with J gene TRBJ1-6, with a weak D call TRBD1 (5 bases). In germline, CDR1 is GTSNPN, CDR2 SVGIG (reference sequence). The CDR3 extends over 17 amino acids. CDR3: CGERFQIRGERNSPLHF. The DNA for the CDR3 is TGTGGAGAAAGGTTCCAGATCCGGGGGGAGAGAAATTCACCCCTCCACTTT.

The J gene is TRBJ2-3, the V gene TRBV6-6, with 9 bases aligning to TRBD2. This CDR3 spans 14 amino acids. J was trimmed by 5 bases and V by 10 bases; bases with no gene match: 10. The germline V gene encodes CDR1 MNHNY and CDR2 SVGAGI (reference sequence). The CDR3 DNA reads as TGTGCCACCTTTTTTAGCGGGGGAATAGATACGCAGTATTTT. Translation: CATFFSGGIDTQYF.

CDR3 bases: TGCGCCAGCAGCCCGGGGGACAGGGAGGATGGCTACACCTTC. Translation: CASSPGDREDGYTF. The chain couples TRBV4-1 to TRBJ1-2, with TRBD1 matching 9 bases. In germline, CDR1 is MGHRA, CDR2 YSYEKL. Germline trimming cut 4 bases from V and 6 bases from J; bases unmatched to any gene: 6. There are 14 residues in the CDR3.